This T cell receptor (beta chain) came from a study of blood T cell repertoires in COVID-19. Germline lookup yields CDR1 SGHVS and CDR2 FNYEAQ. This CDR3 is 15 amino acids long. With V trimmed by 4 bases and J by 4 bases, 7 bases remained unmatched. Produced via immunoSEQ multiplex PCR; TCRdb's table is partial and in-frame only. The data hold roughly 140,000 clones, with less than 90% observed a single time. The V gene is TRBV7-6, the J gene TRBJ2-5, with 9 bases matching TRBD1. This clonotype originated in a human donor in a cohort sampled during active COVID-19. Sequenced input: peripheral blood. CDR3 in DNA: TGTGCCAGCAGCTATGGACAGGGGCGCGGAGAGACCCAGTACTTC. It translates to CASSYGQGRGETQYF.